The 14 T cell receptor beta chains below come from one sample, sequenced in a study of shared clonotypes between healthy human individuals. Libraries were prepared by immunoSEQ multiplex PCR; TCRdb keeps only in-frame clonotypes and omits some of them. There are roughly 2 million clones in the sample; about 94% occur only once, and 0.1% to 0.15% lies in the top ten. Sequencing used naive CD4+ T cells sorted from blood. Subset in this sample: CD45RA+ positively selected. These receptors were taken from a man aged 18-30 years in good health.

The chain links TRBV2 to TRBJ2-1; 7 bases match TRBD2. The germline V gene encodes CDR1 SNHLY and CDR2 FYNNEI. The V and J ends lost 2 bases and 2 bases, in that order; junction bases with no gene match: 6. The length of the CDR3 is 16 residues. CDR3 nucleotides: TGTGCCAGCAGTGAACTAGCTAGCGGTACCTACAATGAGCAGTTCTTC. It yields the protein CASSELASGTYNEQFF.

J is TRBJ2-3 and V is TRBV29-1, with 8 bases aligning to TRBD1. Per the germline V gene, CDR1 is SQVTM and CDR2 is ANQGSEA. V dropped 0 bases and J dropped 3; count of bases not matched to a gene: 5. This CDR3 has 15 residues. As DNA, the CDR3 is TGCAGCGTTGAAGATCTTGGACAGGGAACAGATACGCAGTATTTT. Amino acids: CSVEDLGQGTDTQYF.

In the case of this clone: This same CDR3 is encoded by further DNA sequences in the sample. DNA of the CDR3: TGTGCCAGCAGCTTATTGGGGCAAGAGACCCAGTACTTC. Translated, it gives CASSLLGQETQYF. The J gene is TRBJ2-5, the V gene TRBV7-9; D remains unclear. Germline V gene sequence: CDR1 SEHNR, CDR2 FQNEAQ (reference sequence). The CDR3 is 13 amino acids. Between the trimmed V and J ends, which lost 2 bases and 2 bases, there was a span of 6 bases.

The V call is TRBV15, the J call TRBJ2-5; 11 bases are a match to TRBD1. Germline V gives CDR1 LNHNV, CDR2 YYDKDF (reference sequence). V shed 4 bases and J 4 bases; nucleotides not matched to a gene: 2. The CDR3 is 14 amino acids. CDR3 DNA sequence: TGTGCCACCAGCAAGGACAGGGGGCGAGAGACCCAGTACTTC. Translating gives CATSKDRGRETQYF.

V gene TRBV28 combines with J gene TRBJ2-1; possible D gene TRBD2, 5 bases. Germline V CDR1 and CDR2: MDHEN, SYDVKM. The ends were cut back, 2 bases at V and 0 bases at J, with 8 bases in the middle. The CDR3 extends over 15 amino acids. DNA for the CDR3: TGTGCCAGCAGTTTAAGCGGCCTCTCCTACAATGAGCAGTTCTTC. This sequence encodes CASSLSGLSYNEQFF.

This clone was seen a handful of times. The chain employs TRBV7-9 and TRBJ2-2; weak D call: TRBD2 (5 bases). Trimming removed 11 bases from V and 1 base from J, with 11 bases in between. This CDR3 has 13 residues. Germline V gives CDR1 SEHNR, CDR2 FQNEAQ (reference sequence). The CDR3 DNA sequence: TGTGCCCGGACTGGCGGGAACACCGGGGAGCTGTTTTTT. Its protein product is CARTGGNTGELFF.

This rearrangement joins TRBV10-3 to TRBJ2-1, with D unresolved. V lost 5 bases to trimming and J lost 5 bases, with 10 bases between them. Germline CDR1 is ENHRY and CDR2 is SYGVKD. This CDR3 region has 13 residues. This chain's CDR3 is CAISFDTDNEQFF. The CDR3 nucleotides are TGTGCCATCAGTTTCGACACCGACAATGAGCAGTTCTTC.

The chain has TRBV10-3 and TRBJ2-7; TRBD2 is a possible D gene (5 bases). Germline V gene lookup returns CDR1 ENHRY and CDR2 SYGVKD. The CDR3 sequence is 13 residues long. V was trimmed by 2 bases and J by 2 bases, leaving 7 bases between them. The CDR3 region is CAISERGPYEQYF. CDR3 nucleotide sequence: TGTGCCATCAGTGAGCGGGGTCCCTACGAGCAGTACTTC.

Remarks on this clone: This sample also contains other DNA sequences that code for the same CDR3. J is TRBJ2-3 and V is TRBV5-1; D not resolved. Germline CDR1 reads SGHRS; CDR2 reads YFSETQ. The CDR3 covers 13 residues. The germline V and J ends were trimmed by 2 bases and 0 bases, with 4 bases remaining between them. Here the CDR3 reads CASSFDSTDTQYF. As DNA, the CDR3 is TGCGCCAGCAGCTTCGACAGCACAGATACGCAGTATTTT. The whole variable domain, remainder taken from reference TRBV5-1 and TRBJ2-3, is KAGVTQTPRYLIKTRGQQVTLSCSPISGHRSVSWYQQTPGQGLQFLFEYFSETQRNKGNFPGRFSGRQFSNSRSEMNVSTLELGDSALYLCASSFDSTDTQYFGPGTRLTVL.

CDR3 coding DNA: TGTGCCAGCAGTCGGGACAGGGTATTCACGGGGACTGAAGCTTTCTTT. This gives the protein CASSRDRVFTGTEAFF. The rearrangement joins TRBV2 to TRBJ1-1; TRBD1 agrees at 9 bases. The CDR3 runs 16 residues. V trimming: 5 bases; J trimming: 5 bases; junction bases outside the gene matches: 12. CDR1 SNHLY and CDR2 FYNNEI come from the germline V gene.

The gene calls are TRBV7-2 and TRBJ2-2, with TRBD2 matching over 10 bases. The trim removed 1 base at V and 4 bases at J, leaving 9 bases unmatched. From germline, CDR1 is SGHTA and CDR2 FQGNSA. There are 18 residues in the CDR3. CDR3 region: CASSLGGLAGALTGELFF. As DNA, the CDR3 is TGTGCCAGCAGCTTAGGTGGGCTAGCGGGGGCCCTCACCGGGGAGCTGTTTTTT. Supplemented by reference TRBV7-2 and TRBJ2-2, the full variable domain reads GAGVSQSPSNKVTEKGKDVELRCDPISGHTALYWYRQSLGQGLEFLIYFQGNSAPDKSGLPSDRFSAERTGGSVSTLTIQRTQQEDSAVYLCASSLGGLAGALTGELFFGEGSRLTVL.

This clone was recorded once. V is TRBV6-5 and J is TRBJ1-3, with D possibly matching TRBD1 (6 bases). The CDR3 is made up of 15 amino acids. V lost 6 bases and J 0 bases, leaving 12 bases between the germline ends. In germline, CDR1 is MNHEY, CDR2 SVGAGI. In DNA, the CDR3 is TGTGCCAGCAGCCGGGGACATGGCTCTGGAAACACCATATATTTT. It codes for CASSRGHGSGNTIYF.

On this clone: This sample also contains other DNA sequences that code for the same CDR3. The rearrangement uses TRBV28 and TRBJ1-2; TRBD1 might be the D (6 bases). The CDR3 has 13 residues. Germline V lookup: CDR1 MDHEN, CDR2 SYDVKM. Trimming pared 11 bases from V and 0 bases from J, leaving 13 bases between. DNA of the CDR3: TGTGCCTCCCACGGGGGGCCTAACTATGGCTACACCTTC. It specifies CASHGGPNYGYTF.

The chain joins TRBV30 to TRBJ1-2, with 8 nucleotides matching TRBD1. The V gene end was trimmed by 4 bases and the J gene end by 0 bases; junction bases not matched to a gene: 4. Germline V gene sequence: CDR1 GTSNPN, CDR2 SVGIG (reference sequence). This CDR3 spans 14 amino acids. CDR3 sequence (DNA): TGTGCCTGGACCGGGACAGGTCCTAACTATGGCTACACCTTC. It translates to CAWTGTGPNYGYTF.